The 27 T cell receptor beta chains given below trace back to one sample, sequenced in a study of PD-L1 blockade in urothelial cancer. The time point denotes: pretreatment peripheral blood. Data came from immunoSEQ multiplex PCR; TCRdb stores just in-frame clones and leaves some out. The table has 50,000 to 55,000 clones, about four fifths seen once. This material consisted of PBMCs, taken around atezolizumab (anti-PD-L1) treatment. These receptors all come from a man in his fifties or sixties with urothelial cancer.

This chain uses TRBV18 with TRBJ2-7, with TRBD1 identical over 8 bases. Germline-derived CDR1 and CDR2 are KGHSH and LQKENI. J gave up 7 bases and V 6 bases, and 11 bases lay outside the gene matches. This CDR3 region has 14 residues. The CDR3 here is CASSLQGAQGEQYF. As DNA, the CDR3 is TGTGCCAGCTCCCTCCAGGGGGCCCAGGGGGAGCAGTACTTC.

The chain couples TRBV6-5 to TRBJ1-2, with D perhaps matching TRBD1 (5 bases). This CDR3 contains 13 residues. Germline V gives CDR1 MNHEY, CDR2 SVGAGI. V was trimmed by 4 bases and J by 2 bases, leaving 8 bases between them. CDR3: CASSSTVNYGYTF. The CDR3 DNA is TGTGCCAGCAGTTCGACAGTGAACTATGGCTACACCTTC.

This clone was counted a few times. The chain carries TRBV4-1 and TRBJ1-3; TRBD1 agrees at 8 bases. V dropped 8 bases and J dropped 2; count of bases not matched to a gene: 8. CDR1 MGHRA and CDR2 YSYEKL come from the germline V gene. The length of the CDR3 is 15 residues. The CDR3 DNA sequence: TGCGCCAGCGGCTTTCGACAGGGGCCTGGAAACACCATATATTTT. It encodes CASGFRQGPGNTIYF.

The CDR3 sequence: CASRRDSTCAANVLTF. The CDR3 DNA follows: TGCGCCAGCAGACGCGACTCCACCTGTGCGGCCAACGTCCTGACTTTC. The chain combines TRBV23-1 with TRBJ2-6, with D uncertain. TRBV23-1 belongs to the ORF category, with a function that is uncertain. Between the trimmed V and J ends, which lost 6 bases and 6 bases, there was a span of 18 bases. The CDR3 is made up of 16 amino acids.

This clone was detected only a few times. CDR3 residues: CSVVGTGVTDTQYF. The CDR3 region has the DNA TGCAGCGTTGTAGGTACAGGGGTTACAGATACGCAGTATTTT. The V gene is TRBV29-1, the J gene TRBJ2-3; 7 nucleotides line up with TRBD1. CDR1 and CDR2 from the germline V gene are SQVTM and ANQGSEA. CDR3 length: 14 amino acids. With 4 bases clipped from V and 3 bases from J, the junction kept 7 bases outside the gene matches.

The V call is TRBV10-2, the J call TRBJ2-7, with no clear D. V was cut by 0 bases and J by 0 bases, with 6 bases left in between. The CDR3 has 14 amino acids. The germline V gene encodes CDR1 WSHSY and CDR2 SAAADI. Here the CDR3 reads CASSESGYSYEQYF. In nucleotides, the CDR3 is TGCGCCAGCAGTGAGTCCGGGTACTCCTACGAGCAGTACTTC.

This rearrangement joins TRBV4-3 to TRBJ2-3; tentative D call: TRBD2 (5 bases). This CDR3 contains 16 residues. Germline CDR1 reads LGHNA; CDR2 reads YSLEER. V lost 0 bases and J 5 bases, leaving 15 bases between the germline ends. DNA for the CDR3: TGCGCCAGCAGCCAAGACCTCACCCACAGCGGAGATACGCAGTATTTT. Translated, it gives CASSQDLTHSGDTQYF.

This clone has a handful of counts. The chain recombines TRBV6-6 with TRBJ1-3; D is unresolved. V lost 5 bases, J lost 4 bases, and 6 bases lay in between. The CDR3 runs 12 residues. Germline CDR1 MNHNY, CDR2 SVGAGI (reference sequence). The CDR3 nucleotides read TGTGCCAGCAGTCAACAGGGAAACACCATATATTTT. As protein: CASSQQGNTIYF.

The CDR3 sequence is CASSASGQGIYGYTF. Here the CDR3 DNA reads TGTGCCAGCAGTGCCTCCGGACAGGGGATCTATGGCTACACCTTC. The rearrangement joins TRBV6-1 to TRBJ1-2, with 9 bases fitting TRBD1. This CDR3 is 15 amino acids long. V trimming: 4 bases; J trimming: 4 bases; junction bases outside the gene matches: 7. Per the germline V gene, CDR1 is MNHNS and CDR2 is SASEGT.

The V and J genes are TRBV5-8 and TRBJ2-1; 11 nucleotides match TRBD1. Trimming at V came to 4 bases and at J to 7 bases, leaving 7 bases not matched to a gene. Germline V gene lookup returns CDR1 SGHTS and CDR2 YDEGEE. The CDR3 is 15 residues long. CDR3 protein: CASSNKDRGLNEQFF. The DNA of the CDR3 is TGTGCCAGCAGCAATAAGGACAGGGGGCTTAATGAGCAGTTCTTC.

V usage is TRBV15 and J usage is TRBJ1-1; 9 nucleotides agree with TRBD1. Unmatched junction bases numbered 8, after V lost 2 bases and J lost 4 bases. This CDR3 has 16 amino acids. Germline loops: CDR1 LNHNV, CDR2 YYDKDF (reference sequence). The CDR3 here is CATSRNRDRVFTEAFF. In DNA form, the CDR3 reads TGTGCCACCAGCAGAAACCGGGACAGGGTTTTCACTGAAGCTTTCTTT.

The V and J genes are TRBV28 and TRBJ2-7, with TRBD1 matching 9 bases. This CDR3 is built from 15 residues. Germline CDR1 MDHEN, CDR2 SYDVKM. Germline trimming cut 9 bases from V and 2 bases from J; bases unmatched to any gene: 11. The CDR3 here is CASRTGDRGTYEQYF. For the CDR3, the DNA is TGTGCCAGTAGAACTGGAGACAGGGGGACCTACGAGCAGTACTTC.

The chain links TRBV5-1 to TRBJ2-7; 14 bases are shared with TRBD2. V shed 1 base, J shed 7 bases, and the junction held 7 bases outside the gene matches. There are 16 residues in the CDR3. The germline CDR1 and CDR2 sequences are SGHRS and YFSETQ. Written as DNA, the CDR3 is TGCGCCAGCAGCTTGACGACTAGCGGGGGGGCGATTGAGCAGTACTTC. This codes for CASSLTTSGGAIEQYF. Using reference TRBV5-1 and TRBJ2-7 for the parts outside the CDR3, the full variable domain is KAGVTQTPRYLIKTRGQQVTLSCSPISGHRSVSWYQQTPGQGLQFLFEYFSETQRNKGNFPGRFSGRQFSNSRSEMNVSTLELGDSALYLCASSLTTSGGAIEQYFGPGTRLTVT.

The rearrangement links TRBV30 to TRBJ2-1; TRBD2 matches 9 bases. Germline CDR1 and CDR2: GTSNPN and SVGIG (reference sequence). V shed 5 bases, J shed 5 bases, and the junction held 13 bases outside the gene matches. This CDR3 has 16 amino acids. The CDR3 protein is CAWLTLSGSWHNEQFF. The DNA of the CDR3 is TGTGCCTGGTTGACCCTTAGCGGGAGCTGGCACAATGAGCAGTTCTTC. The full variable domain, its missing parts supplied by reference TRBV30 and TRBJ2-1, is SQTIHQWPATLVQPVGSPLSLECTVEGTSNPNLYWYRQAAGRGLQLLFYSVGIGQISSEVPQNLSASRPQDRQFILSSKKLLLSDSGFYLCAWLTLSGSWHNEQFFGPGTRLTVL.

The sample holds a few counts of this clone. The junction departs from the called germline gene at one end, perhaps through a read error. The chain combines TRBV7-9 with TRBJ2-5, with TRBD2 as a possible D gene (5 bases). This CDR3 comprises 8 residues. Looked up from germline, CDR1 is SEHNR and CDR2 is FQNEAQ (reference sequence). The CDR3 nucleotides read TGTGCCAGCATCCCCGGGGACTTC. This sequence encodes CASIPGDF.

The chain is built from TRBV6-5 and TRBJ2-1; the D gene is possibly TRBD2 (6 bases). Germline V CDR1 and CDR2: MNHEY, SVGAGI. This CDR3 is 13 amino acids long. Trimming pared 2 bases from V and 9 bases from J, leaving 11 bases between. The CDR3 DNA is TGTGCCAGCAGTTACCCCCGGGGGACTGAGCAGTTCTTC. It translates to CASSYPRGTEQFF.

The CDR3 loop reads CASSARDWQETQYF. The CDR3 coding sequence is TGTGCCAGCAGCGCCCGGGACTGGCAAGAGACCCAGTACTTC. The chain recombines TRBV7-8 with TRBJ2-5; possibly TRBD2 for D (6 bases). The CDR3 is 14 amino acids. Germline V gene sequence: CDR1 SGHVS, CDR2 FQNEAQ. V lost 5 bases to trimming and J lost 2 bases, with 12 bases between them.

This clone was seen a few times. The chain is built from TRBV4-1 and TRBJ2-7, with 7 bases lining up with TRBD2. Germline trimming cut 5 bases from V and 2 bases from J; bases unmatched to any gene: 6. In germline, CDR1 is MGHRA, CDR2 YSYEKL. There are 14 residues in the CDR3. CDR3 residues: CASSAGTTAYEQYF. The CDR3 DNA follows: TGCGCCAGCAGCGCGGGGACTACCGCCTACGAGCAGTACTTC.

This clone was picked up a small number of times. This chain connects TRBV20-1 to TRBJ2-5; D gene unclear. This CDR3 comprises 11 residues. Per germline, CDR1 DFQATT and CDR2 SNEGSKA (reference sequence). V lost 6 bases and J 4 bases, leaving 9 bases between the germline ends. CDR3 residues: CSAVNGETQYF. CDR3 DNA sequence: TGCAGTGCAGTCAACGGAGAGACCCAGTACTTC.

V gene TRBV30 combines with J gene TRBJ2-7, with D unresolved. Trimming removed 0 bases at V and 4 bases at J, with 10 bases between. CDR1 and CDR2 (germline): GTSNPN, SVGIG (reference sequence). The length of the CDR3 is 13 residues. In nucleotides, the CDR3 is TGTGCCTGGAGTGTTGACACAATTTACGAGCAGTACTTC. Protein sequence: CAWSVDTIYEQYF.

This clone was seen a few times. This sequence joins TRBV6-5 and TRBJ2-1, with D perhaps matching TRBD1 (6 bases). CDR3 length: 15 residues. Germline CDR1 is MNHEY and CDR2 is SVGAGI. V lost 5 bases to trimming and J lost 0 bases, with 11 bases between them. This CDR3 reads CASSKTGSSYNEQFF. The CDR3 nucleotides are TGTGCCAGCAGTAAAACAGGGAGCTCCTACAATGAGCAGTTCTTC.

The sample holds one count of this clone. V usage is TRBV9 and J usage is TRBJ2-5; 8 bases line up with TRBD1. CDR3 length: 16 amino acids. Trimming took 4 bases from V and 4 from J; bases not matched to a gene: 12. CDR1 and CDR2 from the germline V gene are SGDLS and YYNGEE. DNA for the CDR3: TGTGCCAGCAGCACCACCGGGACAGGAAAGGGAGAGACCCAGTACTTC. It encodes CASSTTGTGKGETQYF.

The rearrangement links TRBV7-2 to TRBJ2-3; no clear D. The germline gives CDR1 SGHTA, CDR2 FQGNSA. This CDR3 spans 14 amino acids. V was clipped by 5 bases and J by 2 bases, with 11 bases between them. The CDR3 DNA is TGTGCCAGCAGCCTACCCCCTCTCACAGATACGCAGTATTTT. Encoded protein: CASSLPPLTDTQYF.

This clone occurred a few times. The chain is built from TRBV4-2 and TRBJ2-1; 10 bases fit TRBD2. The CDR3 loop spans 15 amino acids. Germline values: CDR1 LGHNA, CDR2 YNFKEQ. The ends lost 3 bases at V and 13 bases at J; junction bases unmatched: 12. CDR3 amino acids: CASSQLGSGGAFQFF. CDR3 in DNA: TGTGCCAGCAGCCAGCTTGGGAGCGGGGGGGCCTTCCAGTTCTTC.

This chain uses TRBV19 with TRBJ2-3; a weak D match, TRBD1 (6 bases). V lost 4 bases, J lost 1 base, and 6 bases lay in between. Germline CDR1 reads LNHDA; CDR2 reads SQIVND (reference sequence). The CDR3 totals 13 residues. CDR3: CASSNRGTDTQYF. DNA of the CDR3: TGTGCCAGTAGTAACAGGGGCACAGATACGCAGTATTTT.

The chain joins TRBV19 to TRBJ2-2; possibly TRBD1 for D (7 bases). Germline CDR1 reads LNHDA; CDR2 reads SQIVND (reference sequence). This CDR3 has 16 residues. V lost 4 bases to trimming and J lost 3 bases, with 15 bases between them. The CDR3 DNA follows: TGTGCCAGTAGTACGTTCAGGGGGGAGGACACCGGGGAGCTGTTTTTT. Translated: CASSTFRGEDTGELFF.

In its sample, this clone was seen a few times. V is TRBV5-1 and J is TRBJ2-3; 7 nucleotides agree with TRBD2. The CDR3 sequence is 15 residues long. Unmatched junction bases numbered 8, after V lost 4 bases and J lost 3 bases. Germline V gene sequence: CDR1 SGHRS, CDR2 YFSETQ. The CDR3 is CASSPGLTLTDTQYF. CDR3 DNA sequence: TGCGCCAGCAGCCCGGGACTAACGTTGACAGATACGCAGTATTTT.